This T cell receptor (beta chain) comes out of a study of a mutant IDH1 vaccine in newly diagnosed glioma. About the research overall: Males made up approximately 62% and females about 38% of treated patients, whose mean age was approximately 43 years. Findings and caveats of the study: Immune responses arising from the vaccine appeared in 90% to 95% of patients. It seemed that pseudoprogression was not linked to changes in the top peripheral T cell clonotypes.

This clone was picked up a small number of times. Its antigen remains unidentified. The CDR3 spans 13 residues. Germline trimming cut 5 bases from V and 7 bases from J; bases unmatched to any gene: 6. CDR1 is SEHNR, CDR2 FQNEAQ, per germline (reference sequence). Time point given: baseline, week 1 (first vaccination visit). Treatment denoted: pre-vaccination baseline after standard-of-care therapy. TCRdb's table, derived via immunoSEQ multiplex PCR, lists solely in-frame clones and lacks some. The sample carries 30,000 to 40,000 clones, about three quarters recorded once. The sample in question was peripheral blood mononuclear cells (PBMCs), obtained from a glioma patient treated with radiotherapy, temozolomide or both. The sequence was obtained from a man aged 50 or older with glioma. Some clones in this sample may be carry-over from other donors' samples. The chain carries TRBV7-9 and TRBJ2-7; 9 bases map to TRBD2. The CDR3 region has the DNA TGTGCCAGCAGCGGCGGGAGGGCGGAAGAGCAGTACTTC. Protein product: CASSGGRAEEQYF.